This T cell receptor (beta chain) was found in a study of blood T cell repertoires in COVID-19. Methods used by the authors: Reference gene primer amplification gave nucleated cell count estimates. This table comes from immunoSEQ multiplex PCR, and its TCRdb copy is limited to in-frame clones, with some not included. That table furnishes V, J and clone size, whereas the DNA furnished D and trimming. The sample holds under 250,000 clones; approximately 84% are singletons and the top ten take 2.5% to 3.5%. The V and J ends lost 6 bases and 7 bases, in that order; junction bases with no gene match: 14. The V gene's germline CDR1 is SGHAT and CDR2 FQNNGV. The CDR3 length is 15 residues.

Sequencing input: peripheral blood. The chain carries TRBV11-2 and TRBJ1-2; TRBD1 matches 7 bases. The TCR sequence derives from a man aged 50 to 60 who had recovered from COVID-19. The CDR3 is CASSSHGGGVGGYTF. The CDR3 nucleotides read TGTGCCAGCAGTTCGCATGGAGGGGGCGTCGGTGGCTACACCTTC.